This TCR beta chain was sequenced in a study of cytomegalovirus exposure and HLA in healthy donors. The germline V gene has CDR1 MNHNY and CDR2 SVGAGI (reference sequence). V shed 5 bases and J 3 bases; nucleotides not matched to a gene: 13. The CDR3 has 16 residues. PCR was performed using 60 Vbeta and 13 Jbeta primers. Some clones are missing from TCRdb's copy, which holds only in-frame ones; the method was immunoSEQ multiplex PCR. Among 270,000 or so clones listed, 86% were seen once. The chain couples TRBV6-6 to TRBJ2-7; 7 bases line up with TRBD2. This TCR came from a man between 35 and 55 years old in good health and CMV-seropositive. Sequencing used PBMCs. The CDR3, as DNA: TGTGCCAGCAGTCTGGCCGGGACTAACTTTTTCTACGAGCAGTACTTC. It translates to CASSLAGTNFFYEQYF.